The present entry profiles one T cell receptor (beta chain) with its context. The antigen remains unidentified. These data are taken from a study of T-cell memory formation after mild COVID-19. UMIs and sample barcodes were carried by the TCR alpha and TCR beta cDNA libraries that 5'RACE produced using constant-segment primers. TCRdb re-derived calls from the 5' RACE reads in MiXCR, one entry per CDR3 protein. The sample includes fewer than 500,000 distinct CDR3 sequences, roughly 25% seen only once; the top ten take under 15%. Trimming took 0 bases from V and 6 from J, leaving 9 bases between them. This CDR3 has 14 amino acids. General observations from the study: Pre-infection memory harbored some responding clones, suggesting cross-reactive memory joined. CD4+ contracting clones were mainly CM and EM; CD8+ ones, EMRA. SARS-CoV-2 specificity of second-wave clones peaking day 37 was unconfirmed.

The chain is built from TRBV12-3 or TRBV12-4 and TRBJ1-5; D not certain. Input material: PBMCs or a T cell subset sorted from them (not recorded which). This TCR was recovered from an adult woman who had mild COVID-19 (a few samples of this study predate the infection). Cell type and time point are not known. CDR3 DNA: TGTGCCAGCAGTTTAGCGACTTCGGGTCAGCCCCAGCATTTT. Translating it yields CASSLATSGQPQHF.